The text below deals with one TCR beta chain. This sample was taken from a study of shared clonotypes between healthy human individuals. Recent acute infections and vaccinations were absent in the healthy HIV-negative adult donors. When replicate PCRs were run on unsorted PBMC, they used approximately 300 ng DNA, around 30,000 T cell genomes. Measured with immunoSEQ multiplex PCR; TCRdb has only the in-frame clones, and not every one. Among about half a million clones listed, about four fifths were seen once. The germline gives CDR1 MDHEN, CDR2 SYDVKM. The CDR3 length is 14 residues. V dropped 6 bases and J dropped 4 bases, with 13 bases sitting between them.

The specimen sequenced was PBMCs. The source of this sequence is a woman aged 40 to 50 in good health. Some clones in this sample may be carry-over from other donors' samples. The chain links TRBV28 to TRBJ2-1, with D uncertain. The CDR3 is CASSQRPLYNEQFF. The CDR3 region has the DNA TGTGCCAGCAGCCAACGGCCGCTTTACAATGAGCAGTTCTTC.